These 20 T cell receptor beta chains came from one sample sequenced in a study of Tregs in tolerant kidney transplant recipients. Mixed chimerism was transient after nonmyeloablative marrow transplants from related graft donors. Method: immunoSEQ multiplex PCR; TCRdb's copy keeps in-frame clones and lacks some. Across 30,000 to 40,000 clones, the top ten clones capture 1.8% of the sample. The sequenced sample was CD4+ T cells from blood (PBMCs), obtained 24 months after the transplant. The receptor set was obtained from a human patient who received a combined kidney and bone marrow transplant. Some T cells may possibly be graft donor cells.

In terms of frequency, this clone is medium-sized (0.01 to 0.1%). The read stops 3 residues short of the end of the CDR3; the missing end is completed from the germline J gene. J is TRBJ2-1 and V is TRBV20-1, with 9 bases aligning to TRBD2. The germline V gene encodes CDR1 DFQATT and CDR2 SNEGSKA (reference sequence). The CDR3 runs 13 residues. V was clipped by 4 bases and J by 8 bases; unmatched bases: 6. The CDR3 sequence: CSANSGSLDEQFF. The sequenced CDR3 bases are TGCAGTGCTAATAGCGGGAGTTTGGATGAG.

Comments on this clone: Read coverage stops 3 residues before the CDR3 terminus; the germline J gene supplies the remainder. The rearrangement uses TRBV7-3 and TRBJ1-1; the D gene is possibly TRBD1 (6 bases). In germline, CDR1 is SGHTA, CDR2 FQGTGA. The CDR3 is 13 amino acids. V gave up 5 bases and J gave up 1 base, with 8 bases separating them. CDR3 bases read: TGTGCCAGCAGCCTACAGGGGAACACTGAA. Its translation: CASSLQGNTE. The full-length CDR3 reads as CASSLQGNTEAFF.

The CDR3 sequence is CASSPMNHRAQPQHF. CDR3 DNA, as far as it was read: TGTGCCAGTAGTCCGATGAACCACAGGGCTCAGCCC. The chain uses TRBV19 and TRBJ1-5; D is perhaps TRBD1 (6 bases). The read ends 3 residues early relative to the CDR3; the germline J gene fills the gap. Deletions cut 5 bases from V and 6 bases from J, with 17 bases between. The CDR3 loop spans 15 amino acids. Germline V lookup: CDR1 LNHDA, CDR2 SQIVND (reference sequence). Using reference TRBV19 and TRBJ1-5 for the parts outside the CDR3, the full variable domain is DGGITQSPKYLFRKEGQNVTLSCEQNLNHDAMYWYRQDPGQGLRLIYYSQIVNDFQKGDIAEGYSVSREKKESFPLTVTSAQKNPTAFYLCASSPMNHRAQPQHFGDGTRLSIL.

With regard to this clone: The missing CDR3 end, 3 residues past where the read stops, is filled in from the germline J gene. V gene TRBV7-9 combines with J gene TRBJ1-1, with 9 bases identical to TRBD1. This CDR3 region has 14 residues. The germline gives CDR1 SEHNR, CDR2 FQNEAQ (reference sequence). CDR3 DNA (partial): TGTGCCAGCAGCTTACTACAGGGGGCATTTCCA. Encoded protein: CASSLLQGAFP. The complete CDR3 protein is CASSLLQGAFPAFF.

Points on this clone: The read gets to within 3 residues of the CDR3 end, and the germline J gene fills in the rest. The rearrangement uses TRBV28 and TRBJ1-4; 7 bases map to TRBD1. This CDR3 region has 15 residues. The junction had 5 bases not matched to a gene; V was cut back by 7 bases and J by 0 bases. Germline-derived CDR1 and CDR2 are MDHEN and SYDVKM. The sequenced CDR3 bases are TGTGCCAGCACCGGACAGGACGCAACTAATGAAAAA. Residues: CASTGQDATNEK. The whole CDR3 region reads CASTGQDATNEKLFF. Full variable domain (outside the CDR3, taken from reference TRBV28 and TRBJ1-4): DVKVTQSSRYLVKRTGEKVFLECVQDMDHENMFWYRQDPGLGLRLIYFSYDVKMKEKGDIPEGYSVSREKKERFSLILESASTNQTSMYLCASTGQDATNEKLFFGSGTQLSVL.

About this clone: The sequence runs out 3 residues before the end of the CDR3; the remainder is reconstructed from the germline J gene. The chain uses TRBV7-2 and TRBJ2-7; no clear D gene. Germline assignment: CDR1 SGHTA and CDR2 FQGNSA. The CDR3 has 13 residues. With 5 bases removed from V and 4 bases from J, the gap between germline ends came to 12 bases. The sequenced part of the CDR3 DNA is TGTGCCAGCAGCCCCGCAGGTCCGTACGAG. This codes for CASSPAGPYE. The CDR3 reads in full as CASSPAGPYEQYF.

Notes on this clone: The CDR3 is cut off 3 residues early in the read; its end comes from the germline J gene. The J gene is TRBJ2-7, the V gene TRBV7-2; 9 nucleotides match TRBD1. In germline, CDR1 is SGHTA, CDR2 FQGNSA. This CDR3 has 14 residues. Trimming at V came to 5 bases and at J to 5 bases, leaving 7 bases not matched to a gene. The covered CDR3 bases are TGTGCCAGCAGCACCGGGACAGGGCCGCACGAG. As protein: CASSTGTGPHE. The whole CDR3 protein is CASSTGTGPHEQYF. Using reference TRBV7-2 and TRBJ2-7 for the parts outside the CDR3, the full variable domain is GAGVSQSPSNKVTEKGKDVELRCDPISGHTALYWYRQSLGQGLEFLIYFQGNSAPDKSGLPSDRFSAERTGGSVSTLTIQRTQQEDSAVYLCASSTGTGPHEQYFGPGTRLTVT.

As to this clone: The CDR3 goes on 3 residues after the read ends, and that part is filled in from the germline J gene. V is TRBV12-3 or TRBV12-4 and J is TRBJ1-1; D call uncertain. The CDR3 covers 14 residues. Trimming shortened V by 6 bases and J by 2 bases, and 13 bases separated the two germline ends. The CDR3 is CASRQRQENTEAFF. The CDR3 bases that were read are TGTGCCAGCAGACAGAGGCAGGAAAACACTGAA.

Details on this clone: The sequenced fragment ends 3 residues before the CDR3 boundary, so the rest is inferred from the germline J gene. The V gene is TRBV20-1, the J gene TRBJ2-1; 12 nucleotides match TRBD2. V lost 6 bases, J lost 6 bases, and 6 bases stayed unmatched. The germline V gene encodes CDR1 DFQATT and CDR2 SNEGSKA (reference sequence). The CDR3 loop spans 14 amino acids. This CDR3 reads CSAPGLAGRNEQFF. The CDR3 DNA, read in part, is TGCAGTGCCCCGGGACTAGCGGGCCGCAATGAG.

As regards this clone: Read coverage stops 3 residues before the CDR3 terminus; the germline J gene supplies the remainder. This sequence joins TRBV11-1 and TRBJ2-7; no clear D gene. Per the germline V gene, CDR1 is SGHAT and CDR2 is FQDESV (reference sequence). Deletions cut 8 bases from V and 2 bases from J, with 16 bases between. The CDR3 loop spans 14 amino acids. CDR3 DNA (partial): TGTGCCAGCGCATCCCAACGCTGGCCCTACGAG. It codes for CASASQRWPYE. The entire CDR3 protein reads CASASQRWPYEQYF. The variable domain in full, completed from reference TRBV11-1 and TRBJ2-7, reads EAEVAQSPRYKITEKSQAVAFWCDPISGHATLYWYRQILGQGPELLVQFQDESVVDDSQLPKDRFSAERLKGVDSTLKIQPAELGDSAMYLCASASQRWPYEQYFGPGTRLTVT.

As to this clone: The read finishes 3 residues shy of the CDR3 end, and the germline J gene is used to complete it. The chain combines TRBV5-1 with TRBJ1-4; 7 bases are shared with TRBD1. Germline CDR1 SGHRS, CDR2 YFSETQ. V was clipped by 2 bases and J by 4 bases; unmatched bases: 5. The CDR3 length is 15 residues. The CDR3 bases that were read are TGCGCCAGCAGCTTAGGGGACAGAGATAATGAAAAA. Translation: CASSLGDRDNEK. The whole CDR3 sequence is CASSLGDRDNEKLFF.

As regards this clone: The read terminates 3 residues before the CDR3 end, so the remaining end is supplied by the germline J gene. The chain links TRBV30 to TRBJ2-5, with D hard to call. This CDR3 spans 13 amino acids. CDR1 GTSNPN and CDR2 SVGIG come from the germline V gene (reference sequence). Trimming stripped 2 bases from V and 5 bases from J, with 12 bases between. The covered CDR3 bases are TGTGCCTGGAGTAGTTCCCGAAGGGAGACC. Amino acids: CAWSSSRRET. The full CDR3 sequence reads CAWSSSRRETQYF.

Remarks on this clone: The read is 3 residues too short to cover the CDR3 end, so that end is filled in from the germline J gene. The chain combines TRBV10-3 with TRBJ2-7; D unresolved. CDR1 and CDR2 from the germline V gene are ENHRY and SYGVKD. The CDR3 is made up of 13 amino acids. This CDR3 reads CATAASSSYEQYF. Partial CDR3 DNA: TGTGCAACTGCGGCTAGTAGCTCCTACGAG.

Note on this clone: Its ends do not fully match the called genes, so a read error is possible. The read gets to within 3 residues of the CDR3 end, and the germline J gene fills in the rest. This rearrangement joins TRBV5-1 to TRBJ1-6; D is perhaps TRBD1 (5 bases). CDR3 length equals 17 residues. Germline values: CDR1 SGHRS, CDR2 YFSETQ. CDR3 sequence reads: CASSERREGIYNSPLHF. The covered CDR3 bases are TGCGCCAGCAGCGAACGGAGGGAGGGGATCTATAACTCACCC. The whole variable domain, remainder taken from reference TRBV5-1 and TRBJ1-6, is KAGVTQTPRYLIKTRGQQVTLSCSPISGHRSVSWYQQTPGQGLQFLFEYFSETQRNKGNFPGRFSGRQFSNSRSEMNVSTLELGDSALYLCASSERREGIYNSPLHFGNGTRLTVT.

To note about this clone: The CDR3 end is not reached by the read, which stops 3 residues before it; the germline J gene fills it in. The rearrangement links TRBV9 to TRBJ2-3; 8 bases line up with TRBD2. V was pared by 4 bases and J by 6 bases, with 7 bases of the junction left unmatched. The CDR3 totals 14 residues. CDR1 SGDLS and CDR2 YYNGEE come from the germline V gene. The covered CDR3 bases are TGTGCCAGCAGCATGAGCGGGAGAATGGATACG. Its protein is CASSMSGRMDT. The entire CDR3 protein reads CASSMSGRMDTQYF.

Comments on this clone: The germline gene is not matched at one end of the junction; a read error may be the cause. The read finishes 3 residues shy of the CDR3 end, and the germline J gene is used to complete it. V and J are TRBV7-7 and TRBJ2-1, with D uncertain. The CDR3 has 14 amino acids. Germline loops: CDR1 SSHAT, CDR2 FNYEAQ (reference sequence). The CDR3 region is CASSLSEQNNEQFF. The sequenced CDR3 bases are TGTGCTAGCAGCTTATCGGAACAGAACAATGAG.

Note on this clone: The CDR3 end falls 3 residues outside the read, so it is completed with the germline J gene. The chain joins TRBV13 to TRBJ1-5, with 8 bases matching TRBD1. After removal of 8 bases from V and 7 bases from J, the junction contained 10 bases not matched to a gene. CDR3 length: 14 residues. The germline gives CDR1 PRHDT, CDR2 FYEKMQ (reference sequence). CDR3 residues: CASAKTGGEQPQHF. Incomplete CDR3 DNA: TGTGCCAGCGCTAAAACAGGGGGTGAACAGCCC.

Points on this clone: The observed sequence ends 3 residues before the CDR3 terminus, with the missing tail filled in from the germline J gene. J is TRBJ1-1 and V is TRBV4-1; the D gene is possibly TRBD1 (6 bases). Trimming removed 6 bases from V and 1 base from J, with 12 bases in between. This CDR3 has 14 residues. CDR1 MGHRA and CDR2 YSYEKL come from the germline V gene. Here the CDR3 reads CASRGTLKNTEAFF. CDR3 bases read: TGCGCCAGCAGGGGGACACTGAAGAACACTGAA.

Points on this clone: Coverage ceases 3 residues before the CDR3 finishes, and the germline J gene fills in the end. This chain connects TRBV7-9 to TRBJ1-1, with D possibly being TRBD1 (5 bases). V was cut by 2 bases and J by 1 base, with 11 bases left in between. The CDR3 extends over 15 amino acids. Germline CDR1 and CDR2: SEHNR and FQNEAQ (reference sequence). The CDR3 reads CASSLSLGGNTEAFF. Partial CDR3 DNA: TGTGCCAGCAGCTTATCTCTGGGGGGGAACACTGAA. Drawing the rest from reference TRBV7-9 and TRBJ1-1, the complete variable domain is DTGVSQNPRHKITKRGQNVTFRCDPISEHNRLYWYRQTLGQGPEFLTYFQNEAQLEKSRLLSDRFSAERPKGSFSTLEIQRTEQGDSAMYLCASSLSLGGNTEAFFGQGTRLTVV.

Concerning this clone: The read gets to within 3 residues of the CDR3 end, and the germline J gene fills in the rest. V gene TRBV5-1 combines with J gene TRBJ2-1; 7 positions agree with TRBD1. CDR3 length: 14 residues. J was trimmed by 2 bases and V by 4 bases; bases with no gene match: 3. Germline CDR1 reads SGHRS; CDR2 reads YFSETQ. Incomplete CDR3 DNA: TGCGCCAGCAGCGACCAGGGGGCCTACAATGAG. This encodes CASSDQGAYNE. The complete CDR3 sequence is CASSDQGAYNEQFF.